This entry features one T cell receptor (beta chain) sequence. The sample originates from a study of OX40 agonist ivuxolimab in advanced cancers. The repertoire was sequenced with immunoSEQ multiplex PCR; TCRdb's copy has only in-frame clones and lacks some. The sample lists fewer than 110,000 clones, around 93% occurring once. Germline CDR1 and CDR2: KGHSH and LQKENI. V was cut by 2 bases and J by 0 bases, with 8 bases left in between. This CDR3 region has 14 residues. The receptor's source is an adult with an advanced solid tumor such as melanoma, head and neck, liver or kidney cancer. The rearrangement uses TRBV18 and TRBJ2-7, with no clear D. The source was CD4+ or CD8+ T cells sorted from blood, collected in a trial of the OX40 agonist ivuxolimab. The CDR3 loop reads CASSPAAFSYEQYF. The CDR3 DNA is TGTGCCAGCTCACCAGCAGCCTTCTCCTACGAGCAGTACTTC.